These 7 T cell receptor beta chains were all obtained from the same sample, sequenced in a study of response to subunit inactivated influenza vaccine. TCRdb re-analysed the RT-PCR reads in MiXCR, keeping a single row per CDR3 protein. The sample has 860,000 or so distinct CDR3 sequences, around 20% seen once. The sample was PBMCs from blood, taken roughly 5 days after vaccination. The receptors derive from a man aged 50 or older who received an inactivated influenza vaccine.

This clonotype was detected a few times. The chain joins TRBV20-1 to TRBJ1-2, with 8 bases lining up with TRBD1. V shed 1 base and J 6 bases; nucleotides not matched to a gene: 7. The CDR3 runs to 14 residues. Germline-derived CDR1 and CDR2 are DFQATT and SNEGSKA (reference sequence). The CDR3 region is CSARGQGALDGYTF. The CDR3 DNA reads TGCAGTGCTAGAGGGCAGGGGGCTTTGGATGGCTACACCTTC.

Here the CDR3 DNA reads TGTGCCAGCAGTTTCTCAGGGAATCGTGAAAAACTGTTTTTT. Its protein product is CASSFSGNREKLFF. This rearrangement joins TRBV12-3 or TRBV12-4 to TRBJ1-4; D might be TRBD1 (5 bases). Trimming pared 3 bases from V and 7 bases from J, leaving 12 bases between. The CDR3 has 14 amino acids.

The gene calls are TRBV12-3 or TRBV12-4 and TRBJ2-2, with D unresolved. V lost 6 bases to trimming and J lost 3 bases, with 11 bases between them. There are 14 residues in the CDR3. This CDR3 is CASRASAHTGELFF. For the CDR3, the DNA is TGTGCCAGCAGAGCTAGTGCCCACACCGGGGAGCTGTTTTTT.

This clonotype has just a few counts. This rearrangement joins TRBV4-2 to TRBJ2-3; TRBD2 agrees at 12 bases. Per germline, CDR1 LGHNA and CDR2 YNFKEQ. Trimming took 1 base from V and 5 from J; bases not matched to a gene: 4. The CDR3 extends over 16 amino acids. CDR3 sequence reads: CASSQGTSGVRDTQYF. For the CDR3, the DNA is TGTGCCAGCAGCCAAGGGACTAGCGGGGTCAGAGATACGCAGTATTTT.

This clonotype was seen ten or more times. Compared with germline, one end of the junction differs, possibly owing to a read error. V is TRBV12-3 or TRBV12-4 and J is TRBJ2-1; D may match TRBD1 or TRBD2 (5 bases each). The CDR3 runs 11 residues. CDR3 sequence: CASSSRDLGNF. CDR3 sequence (DNA): TGTGCCAGCAGTTCCCGGGACCTAGGCAACTTC.

The chain uses TRBV9 and TRBJ2-5; D not certain. Germline lookup yields CDR1 SGDLS and CDR2 YYNGEE. The V and J ends lost 4 bases and 5 bases respectively, with 15 bases between them. The CDR3 runs 14 residues. This CDR3 is CASSPQYNGETQYF. The DNA for the CDR3 is TGTGCCAGCAGCCCCCAATATAACGGGGAGACCCAGTACTTC.

As concerns this clonotype: Its ends do not fully match the called genes, so a read error is possible. The chain combines TRBV6-1 with TRBJ2-3, with D uncertain. The CDR3 has 11 amino acids. Germline V lookup: CDR1 MNHNS, CDR2 SASEGT. The CDR3 nucleotides are TGTGCCAACAGTGACACAGATACGCAGTATTTT. Its protein is CANSDTDTQYF.